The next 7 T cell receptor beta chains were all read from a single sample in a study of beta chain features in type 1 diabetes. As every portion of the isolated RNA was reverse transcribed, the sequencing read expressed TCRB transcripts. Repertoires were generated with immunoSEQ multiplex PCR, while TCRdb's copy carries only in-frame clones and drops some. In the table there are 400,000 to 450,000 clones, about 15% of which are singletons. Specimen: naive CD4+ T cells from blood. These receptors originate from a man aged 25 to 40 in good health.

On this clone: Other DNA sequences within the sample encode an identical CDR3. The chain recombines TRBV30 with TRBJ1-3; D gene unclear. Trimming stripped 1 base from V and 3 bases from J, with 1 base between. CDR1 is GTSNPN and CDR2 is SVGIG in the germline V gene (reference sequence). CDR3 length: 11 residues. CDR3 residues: CAWSGGNTIYF. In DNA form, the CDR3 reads TGTGCCTGGAGTGGTGGAAACACCATATATTTT.

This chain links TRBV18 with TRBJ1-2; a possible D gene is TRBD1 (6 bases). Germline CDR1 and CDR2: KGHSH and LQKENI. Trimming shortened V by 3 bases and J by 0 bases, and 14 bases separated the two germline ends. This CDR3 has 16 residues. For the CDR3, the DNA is TGTGCCAGCTCACCTGTGCGGACAGATGCTAACTATGGCTACACCTTC. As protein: CASSPVRTDANYGYTF.

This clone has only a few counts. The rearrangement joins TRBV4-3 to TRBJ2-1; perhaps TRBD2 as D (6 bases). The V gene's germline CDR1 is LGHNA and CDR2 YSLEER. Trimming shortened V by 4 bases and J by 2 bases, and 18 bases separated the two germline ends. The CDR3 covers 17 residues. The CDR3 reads CASSLGGADPAYNEQFF. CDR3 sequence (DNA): TGCGCCAGCAGCCTCGGCGGGGCGGATCCTGCCTACAATGAGCAGTTCTTC.

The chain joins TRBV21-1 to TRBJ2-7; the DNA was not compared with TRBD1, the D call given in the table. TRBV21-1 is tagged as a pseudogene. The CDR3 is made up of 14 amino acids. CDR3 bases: TGTGCCAGCAGCAACCGGACAGGGGTCTACGAGCAGTACTTC. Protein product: CASSNRTGVYEQYF.

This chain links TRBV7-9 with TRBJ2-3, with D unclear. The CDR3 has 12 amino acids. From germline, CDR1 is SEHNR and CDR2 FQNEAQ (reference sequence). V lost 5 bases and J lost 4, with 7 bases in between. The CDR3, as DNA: TGTGCCAGCAGCCCCGAGGCAGATACGCAGTATTTT. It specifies CASSPEADTQYF.

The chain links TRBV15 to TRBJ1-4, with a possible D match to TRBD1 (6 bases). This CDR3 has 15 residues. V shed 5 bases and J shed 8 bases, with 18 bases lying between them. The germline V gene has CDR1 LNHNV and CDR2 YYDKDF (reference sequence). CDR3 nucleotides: TGTGCCACCAGCCCTGAAAGGGACATGAGAGAAAAACTGTTTTTT. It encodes CATSPERDMREKLFF. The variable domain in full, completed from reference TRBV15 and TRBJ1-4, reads DAMVIQNPRYQVTQFGKPVTLSCSQTLNHNVMYWYQQKSSQAPKLLFHYYDKDFNNEADTPDNFQSRRPNTSFCFLDIRSPGLGDTAMYLCATSPERDMREKLFFGSGTQLSVL.

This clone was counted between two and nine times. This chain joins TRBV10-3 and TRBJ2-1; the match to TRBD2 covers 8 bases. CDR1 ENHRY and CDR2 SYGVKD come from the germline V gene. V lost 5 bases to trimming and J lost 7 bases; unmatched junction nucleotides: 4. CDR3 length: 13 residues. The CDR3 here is CAISPTSANEQFF. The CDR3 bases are TGTGCCATCAGTCCGACTAGCGCAAATGAGCAGTTCTTC.